This TCR beta chain was observed in a study of blood T cell repertoires in COVID-19. In regard to this clone: Within the sample, other DNA sequences also encode this same CDR3.

The J segment lost 2 bases and the V segment lost 1 base, leaving 11 bases of the junction unmatched. Per the germline V gene, CDR1 is SGHVS and CDR2 is FQNEAQ. The CDR3 length is 17 residues. Assay used: immunoSEQ multiplex PCR; TCRdb lists only in-frame clones, some missing. The repertoire holds some 38,000 clones, with roughly nine tenths as singletons. Sequencing input: peripheral blood. The clonotype was recovered from an older man with acute or convalescent COVID-19. J is TRBJ2-7 and V is TRBV7-8; TRBD2 matches 7 bases. CDR3 sequence: CASSLEGRGGSPYEQYF. The CDR3 region has the DNA TGTGCCAGCAGCTTAGAGGGTCGGGGCGGGAGCCCCTACGAGCAGTACTTC.